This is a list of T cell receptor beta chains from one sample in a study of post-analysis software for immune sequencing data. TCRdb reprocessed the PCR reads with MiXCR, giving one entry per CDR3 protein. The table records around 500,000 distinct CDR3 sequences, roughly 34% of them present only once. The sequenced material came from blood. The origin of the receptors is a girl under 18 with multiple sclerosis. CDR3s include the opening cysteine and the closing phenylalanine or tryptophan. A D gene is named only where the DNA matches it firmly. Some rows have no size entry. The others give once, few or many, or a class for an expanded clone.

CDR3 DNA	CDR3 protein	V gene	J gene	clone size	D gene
TGTGCCAGCAGCTTCGATGACGCCCCAAACCAGTTCTTC	CASSFDDAPNQFF	TRBV5-5	TRBJ2-1	few	.
TGTGCCAGCAGTATAAACAATGAGCAGTACTTC	CASSINNEQYF	TRBV12-3/TRBV12-4	TRBJ2-7	.	.
TGTGCCAGCCTGACGGGGGGTGAAGCTTTCTTT	CASLTGGEAFF	TRBV12-3/TRBV12-4	TRBJ1-1	.	.
TGTGCCAGCAGCCGTGAGACGAACACTGAAGCTTTCTTT	CASSRETNTEAFF	TRBV7-9	TRBJ1-1	.	.
TGCGCCAGCAGCCGACTTACCCAGGGGAACACTGAAGCTTTCTTT	CASSRLTQGNTEAFF	TRBV5-1	TRBJ1-1	few	.
TGCAGTGCTAGAAAAATTCCAGGACTAGCGGGGGGTAACCAAGAGACCCAGTACTTC	CSARKIPGLAGGNQETQYF	TRBV20-1	TRBJ2-5	.	TRBD2
TGCGCCAGCAGCCCGAGTCCAAGGAACACTGAAGCTTTCTTT	CASSPSPRNTEAFF	TRBV5-1	TRBJ1-1	.	.
TGTGCCAGCGCCACCGGGGTTCCCTACGAGCAGTACTTC	CASATGVPYEQYF	TRBV3-1	TRBJ2-7	.	.
TGTGCCAGCAGTCCCGTTAGCAATCAGCCCCAGCATTTT	CASSPVSNQPQHF	TRBV6-6	TRBJ1-5	few	.
TGCAGCTCTGCTCGGGGTTACAATGAGCAGTTCTTC	CSSARGYNEQFF	TRBV29-1	TRBJ2-1	.	.
TGTGCCAGCTCACCGGACATATCCGAGCAGTACTTC	CASSPDISEQYF	TRBV18	TRBJ2-7	few	.
TGTGCCAGCACCCCGGACAGGAACTACGAGCAGTACTTC	CASTPDRNYEQYF	TRBV7-2	TRBJ2-7	many	TRBD1
TGTGCCAGCAGCTTAGGGACAGGGGGCTTGGGCACTGAAGCTTTCTTT	CASSLGTGGLGTEAFF	TRBV7-9	TRBJ1-1	.	TRBD1
TGTACCAGCAGTTACGGGACAGGACTTTCATCCTACGAGCAGTACTTC	CTSSYGTGLSSYEQYF	TRBV6-6	TRBJ2-7	.	TRBD1
TGTGCCAGCAGTTACTCGACGACTAGCGGGCCCGGGGAGCTGTTTTTT	CASSYSTTSGPGELFF	TRBV6-6	TRBJ2-2	few	TRBD2
TGCGCCAGCAGCTACAGGGGGGGTGTGGACACTGAAGCTTTCTTT	CASSYRGGVDTEAFF	TRBV5-1	TRBJ1-1	.	TRBD1
TGCAGTGCTAGAGATATAGGCCGGCAGGGCCCTGAAGCTTTCTTT	CSARDIGRQGPEAFF	TRBV20-1	TRBJ1-1	once	.
TGTGCCAGTAGTACTAGACTAGCGGGGGGCTCCTACAATGAGCAGTTCTTC	CASSTRLAGGSYNEQFF	TRBV19	TRBJ2-1	few	TRBD2
TGTGTCAGCAGCGTGAGCCTGGGACAGGGGGCCACAGATACGCAGTATTTT	CVSSVSLGQGATDTQYF	TRBV9	TRBJ2-3	.	TRBD1
TGTGCCAGCAACACCGGGACAGGGATCGGGGATGAGCAGTTCTTC	CASNTGTGIGDEQFF	TRBV6-1	TRBJ2-1	.	TRBD1
TGCAGTGCCTCTAGCGGGGGGTACGAGCAGTACTTC	CSASSGGYEQYF	TRBV20-1	TRBJ2-7	.	TRBD2
TGCAGCGTTGAAGATCCTATGAGAGATACGCAGTATTTT	CSVEDPMRDTQYF	TRBV29-1	TRBJ2-3	.	.